What follows are 12 T cell receptor beta chains derived from one specimen sequenced in a study of blood T cell repertoires in COVID-19. Clones were read by immunoSEQ multiplex PCR, and TCRdb kept only the in-frame ones, dropping some. The table lists about 200,000 clones, more than 75% of them singletons. The sequenced sample consisted of peripheral blood. The receptors shown here come from a man aged 50 to 59 with acute or convalescent COVID-19.

The chain carries TRBV10-3 and TRBJ2-5, with 9 bases identical to TRBD2. Trimming at V came to 2 bases and at J to 2 bases, leaving 9 bases not matched to a gene. This CDR3 region has 17 residues. The germline V gene encodes CDR1 ENHRY and CDR2 SYGVKD. CDR3 sequence reads: CAISEPLASGEQETQYF. The CDR3 DNA reads as TGTGCCATCAGTGAGCCGTTAGCTAGCGGGGAACAAGAGACCCAGTACTTC.

The CDR3 here is CASSYSGGRNTIYF. Here the CDR3 DNA reads TGTGCCAGCAGTTACTCAGGGGGCAGGAACACCATATATTTT. The V and J genes are TRBV6-6 and TRBJ1-3, with TRBD1 matching 7 bases. This CDR3 is 14 amino acids long. The trim removed 0 bases at V and 7 bases at J, leaving 3 bases unmatched. The V gene's germline CDR1 is MNHNY and CDR2 SVGAGI (reference sequence).

The chain is built from TRBV19 and TRBJ1-5, with 8 positions matching TRBD1. The CDR3 sequence is 15 residues long. J was trimmed by 7 bases and V by 8 bases; bases with no gene match: 13. Germline loops: CDR1 LNHDA, CDR2 SQIVND (reference sequence). CDR3 in amino acids: CASGKGTGGNQPQHF. CDR3 in DNA: TGTGCCAGTGGGAAGGGGACAGGCGGGAACCAGCCCCAGCATTTT.

V gene TRBV6-5 combines with J gene TRBJ1-1; D is uncertain. Germline CDR1 and CDR2: MNHEY and SVGAGI. The CDR3 is 15 residues long. V lost 2 bases to trimming and J lost 5 bases, with 15 bases between them. DNA for the CDR3: TGTGCCAGCAGTTACAGTCGGGGATTTGGGACTGAAGCTTTCTTT. This gives the protein CASSYSRGFGTEAFF.

This clone was observed a handful of times. The rearrangement uses TRBV15 and TRBJ2-4, with 8 bases lining up with TRBD2. The J segment lost 0 bases and the V segment lost 4 bases, leaving 8 bases of the junction unmatched. The CDR3 is made up of 17 amino acids. Germline CDR1 and CDR2: LNHNV and YYDKDF (reference sequence). The CDR3 loop reads CATSKDERELAKNIQYF. In DNA, the CDR3 is TGTGCCACCAGCAAGGACGAGCGGGAGCTAGCCAAAAACATTCAGTACTTC.

The chain has TRBV2 and TRBJ2-5; a possible D gene is TRBD1 (6 bases). Looked up from germline, CDR1 is SNHLY and CDR2 is FYNNEI. This CDR3 contains 15 residues. Trimming cost V 3 bases and J 5 bases, with 16 bases left between them. The CDR3 nucleotides are TGTGCCAGCAGTGACCCACTACAGGGCACCGAGACCCAGTACTTC. This translates into CASSDPLQGTETQYF.

The CDR3 here is CSVEDLDSAEAFF. CDR3 DNA sequence: TGCAGCGTTGAAGATCTGGACAGCGCTGAAGCTTTCTTT. The rearrangement links TRBV29-1 to TRBJ1-1; possible D gene TRBD1, 6 bases. Between the trimmed V and J ends, which lost 0 bases and 6 bases, there was a span of 11 bases. Germline lookup yields CDR1 SQVTM and CDR2 ANQGSEA. The CDR3 sequence is 13 residues long.

V is TRBV16 and J is TRBJ1-3; D uncertain. Germline V CDR1 and CDR2: KGHSY, FQNENV. The CDR3 runs to 15 residues. V lost 0 bases and J lost 0, with 6 bases in between. CDR3 amino acids: CASSQSRSSGNTIYF. In DNA form, the CDR3 reads TGTGCCAGCAGCCAATCTCGGAGCTCTGGAAACACCATATATTTT.

The chain recombines TRBV19 with TRBJ2-5, with D tentatively TRBD1 (5 bases). V shed 6 bases and J shed 5 bases, with 13 bases lying between them. The CDR3 has 13 residues. Per the germline V gene, CDR1 is LNHDA and CDR2 is SQIVND (reference sequence). CDR3 bases: TGTGCCAGTAGCCAGGGAAGGATCGAGACCCAGTACTTC. This translates into CASSQGRIETQYF.

The chain links TRBV7-9 to TRBJ1-1; 10 bases fit TRBD1. The J segment lost 6 bases and the V segment lost 4 bases, leaving 8 bases of the junction unmatched. From germline, CDR1 is SEHNR and CDR2 FQNEAQ (reference sequence). The CDR3 extends over 15 amino acids. The CDR3 coding sequence is TGTGCCAGCAGCTGGGGACAGGGGTTTTTTTCTGAAGCTTTCTTT. This encodes CASSWGQGFFSEAFF.

The chain links TRBV4-1 to TRBJ2-2; perhaps TRBD2 as D (7 bases). Trimming cost V 8 bases and J 2 bases, with 18 bases left between them. Germline-derived CDR1 and CDR2 are MGHRA and YSYEKL. The CDR3 has 16 amino acids. The CDR3 region is CASGFGGAVNTGELFF. The CDR3 DNA is TGCGCCAGCGGTTTTGGGGGGGCGGTCAACACCGGGGAGCTGTTTTTT.

This clone appeared a single time. The chain recombines TRBV5-1 with TRBJ2-3; the D gene is possibly TRBD1 (6 bases). Germline lookup yields CDR1 SGHRS and CDR2 YFSETQ. The CDR3 consists of 17 residues. V was trimmed by 2 bases and J by 0 bases, leaving 16 bases between them. The CDR3 nucleotides are TGCGCCAGCAGCTTAGTCGAGACAGGCCTTAGCACAGATACGCAGTATTTT. It translates to CASSLVETGLSTDTQYF.